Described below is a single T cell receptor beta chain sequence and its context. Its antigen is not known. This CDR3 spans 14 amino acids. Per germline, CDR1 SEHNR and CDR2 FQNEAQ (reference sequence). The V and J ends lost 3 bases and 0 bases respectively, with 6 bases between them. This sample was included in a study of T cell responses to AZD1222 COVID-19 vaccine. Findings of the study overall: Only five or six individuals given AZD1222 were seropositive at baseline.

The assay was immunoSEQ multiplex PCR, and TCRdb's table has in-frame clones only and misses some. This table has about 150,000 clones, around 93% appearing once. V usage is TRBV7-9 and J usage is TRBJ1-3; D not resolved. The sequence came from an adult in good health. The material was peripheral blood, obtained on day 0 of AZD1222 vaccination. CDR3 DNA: TGTGCCAGCAGCTTCGGCAGCTCTGGAAACACCATATATTTT. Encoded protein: CASSFGSSGNTIYF.